This TCR beta chain appears in the sequencing data of a study of blood T cell repertoires in COVID-19. In the study overall: Samples representing acute and convalescent COVID-19 were sourced from the United States, Italy and Spain. PBMCs, B-cell-depleted T cells, or T cells provided the cDNA or gDNA that made up the material.

V lost 4 bases and J 8 bases, leaving 20 bases between the germline ends. The germline CDR1 and CDR2 sequences are KGHSH and LQKENI. CDR3 length: 16 residues. As processed by the authors: Amplification of reference gene primers was used by the study to estimate nucleated cell counts. The method was immunoSEQ multiplex PCR; TCRdb's version includes in-frame clones alone and lacks a portion of them. V, J and clone size are taken as reported in that table, and D and trimming were inferred from the DNA itself. Among 250,000 or so clones, approximately 85% were seen once, and the ten largest hold over 9%.

The receptor's source is a man older than 75 with acute or convalescent COVID-19. The V and J genes are TRBV18 and TRBJ1-4, with D possibly matching TRBD1 (6 bases). Sequencing was carried out using peripheral blood. The CDR3 protein is CASSRFSPGTSEKLFF. The CDR3 DNA reads as TGTGCCAGCTCACGTTTCTCCCCCGGGACATCCGAAAAACTGTTTTTT. Looking up the rest from reference TRBV18 and TRBJ1-4 gives the full variable domain: NAGVMQNPRHLVRRRGQEARLRCSPMKGHSHVYWYRQLPEEGLKFMVYLQKENIIDESGMPKERFSAEFPKEGPSILRIQQVVRGDSAAYFCASSRFSPGTSEKLFFGSGTQLSVL.